Below are 25 T cell receptor beta chains sequenced from a single sample in a study of tumor and adjacent non-tumor tissue in lung cancer (dated by TCRdb to 2017 to 2018). Bulk unsorted tissue served as the source for RNA extraction, and RNA quality was assessed using a NanoDrop ND-1000 and an Agilent 2100. Library preparation used multiplex PCR. TCRdb records Illumina HiSeq 2500 as the sequencer. TCRbeta libraries were constructed through three rounds of nested PCR with primers (Table S4) according to protocols adapted from ARM-PCR. Starting from the raw public reads, TCRdb applied fastp trimming at Q25, assembled clones with MiXCR and retained in-frame beta chains. Each CDR3 protein appears once, grouped with its most common genes and DNA. This sample comprises about 80,000 distinct CDR3 sequences, about two thirds of them detected only once. Clones ranked in the top ten supply around 12% of the sample.

Sequences were obtained from lung tumor tissue. The receptors originated from a woman aged 65 to 85 with non-small cell lung cancer.

With regard to this clonotype: The junction differs from germline at one of its ends, possibly a read error. The chain employs TRBV12-3 or TRBV12-4 and TRBJ1-1, with D unresolved. The CDR3 spans 13 residues. CDR3 protein: CTSSHAKNTEAFF. CDR3 sequence (DNA): TGCACCAGCAGTCATGCTAAGAACACTGAAGCTTTCTTT.

About this clonotype: One junction end disagrees with the germline gene, perhaps due to a read error. This chain links TRBV11-3 with TRBJ2-5; 7 positions agree with TRBD1. Germline assignment: CDR1 SGHNT and CDR2 YENEEA. This CDR3 is 18 amino acids long. CDR3 sequence (DNA): TGTGCCTGCAGTTTAGTCGGTGGACCCGGGACAGTCCAAGAGACCCAGTACTTC. The encoded protein is CACSLVGGPGTVQETQYF.

This clonotype was seen many times. The V call is TRBV28, the J call TRBJ1-1, with TRBD1 matching 7 bases. Losses at the gene ends were 6 bases for V and 0 bases for J; bases not matched to a gene: 10. CDR3 length equals 16 residues. Germline CDR1 MDHEN, CDR2 SYDVKM. The CDR3 bases are TGTGCCAGCAGACAATCGACAGGGTATTTGAACACTGAAGCTTTCTTT. It specifies CASRQSTGYLNTEAFF.

In the case of this clonotype: The CDR3 ends on some other residue instead of the conserved phenylalanine or tryptophan, so this is likely a read error. This chain links TRBV29-1 with TRBJ1-5, with D maybe TRBD1 (6 bases). Trimming removed 6 bases at V and 6 bases at J, with 15 bases between. This CDR3 has 13 residues. Per the germline V gene, CDR1 is SQVTM and CDR2 is ANQGSEA. The DNA of the CDR3 is TGCAGCGTCAGGGGTGTTGGCACTCAGCCCCAGCATTAT. It is translated as CSVRGVGTQPQHY.

As regards this clonotype: Compared with germline, one end of the junction differs, possibly owing to a read error. The gene calls are TRBV4-1 and TRBJ1-1; TRBD1 is a possible D gene (6 bases). CDR3 length equals 14 residues. Germline lookup yields CDR1 MGHRA and CDR2 YSYEKL. In nucleotides, the CDR3 is TGCAGCAGCAGCACCCGGACAGAGAACACTGAAGCCTTCTTT. This translates into CSSSTRTENTEAFF.

This clonotype occurred a few times. A much larger clone is a single base away; this may be a read error. This sequence joins TRBV10-2 and TRBJ2-7; 7 nucleotides agree with TRBD1. Germline CDR1 reads WSHSY; CDR2 reads SAAADI. V lost 4 bases to trimming and J lost 3 bases; unmatched junction nucleotides: 9. There are 15 residues in the CDR3. This CDR3 reads CASSAGTADDYEQYF. CDR3 nucleotides: TGCGCCAGCAGTGCCGGGACAGCGGATGACTACGAGCAGTACTTC.

A remark on this clonotype: One base away lies a much larger clone, so this may be a sequencing read error. The genes are TRBV28 and TRBJ2-1, with 7 bases lining up with TRBD1. The J call may be faulty, since TRBJ2-7 better matches the DNA end. CDR3 length: 15 amino acids. CDR1 is MDHEN and CDR2 is SYDVKM in the germline V gene. Written as DNA, the CDR3 is TGTGCCAGCGGGTCGGGACAGCGCTACTACAATGAGCAGTACTTC. Amino acids: CASGSGQRYYNEQYF.

Details on this clonotype: Compared with germline, one end of the junction differs, possibly owing to a read error. The chain combines TRBV5-1 with TRBJ2-1, with D possibly TRBD2 on 6 matching bases. CDR1 is SGHRS, CDR2 YFSETQ, per germline. The CDR3 is made up of 17 amino acids. The CDR3 DNA sequence: TGCGCCAGCAGCTATACAAGTGGAGCGGGTCCGGACAATGAGCGGTTCTTC. This codes for CASSYTSGAGPDNERFF.

This clonotype occurred many times. The chain uses TRBV6-5 and TRBJ2-7, with 10 bases lining up with TRBD1. The CDR3 is 15 amino acids. Germline V lookup: CDR1 MNHEY, CDR2 SVGAGI. V lost 6 bases, J lost 1 base, and 6 bases stayed unmatched. In DNA form, the CDR3 reads TGTGCCAGCAGACCACGGGACAGGGGTTCCTACGAGCAGTACTTC. This gives the protein CASRPRDRGSYEQYF.

This clonotype came up a few times. The CDR3 end shows no conserved phenylalanine or tryptophan, and so a read error is likely. The limits of the CDR3 on the DNA are not certain, so only TCRdb's listed CDR3 is given. This chain links TRBV21-1 with TRBJ2-4; the table's D call, TRBD1, was not checked against the DNA. TRBV21-1 is a recognized pseudogene. Counting both end residues, the CDR3 totals 21 amino acids. CDR3 loop: CASSISRDRGLWFVAKNIQYL.

This clonotype showed up many times. V and J are TRBV5-5 and TRBJ2-6; D is unclear. The V gene's germline CDR1 is SGHKS and CDR2 YYEKEE (reference sequence). Trimming cost V 4 bases and J 10 bases, with 9 bases left between them. The CDR3 loop spans 12 amino acids. The CDR3 DNA reads TGTGCCAGCAGCGCGGCAGGTAACGTCCTGACTTTC. It encodes CASSAAGNVLTF.

A word on this clonotype: At one end, the junction sequence differs from germline, possibly due to a read error. The V and J genes are TRBV4-1 and TRBJ2-1; D uncertain. Germline V CDR1 and CDR2: MGHRA, YSYEKL. The CDR3 totals 15 residues. The CDR3 bases are TGCGCCAGCGGCCAAGGTCAGAGTTCCTACAATGAGCACTTCTTC. Its translation is CASGQGQSSYNEHFF.

Regarding this clonotype: Since the CDR3 does not end with the conserved phenylalanine or tryptophan, this likely comes from a read error. Because the CDR3's place on the DNA is in doubt, the DNA is left out and the CDR3 is given as listed by TCRdb. The rearrangement links TRBV28 to TRBJ2-2. The length of the CDR3 is 15 amino acids, counting both ends. Germline CDR1 MDHEN, CDR2 SYDVKM. The CDR3 sequence is CASRGRTIWTGELLL.

Notes on this clonotype: One end of the junction does not line up with germline, which may come from a read error. DNA of the CDR3: TGTGCCAGCAGCACCACCCGGGAGGCCGAGGAGTCCTTC. This codes for CASSTTREAEESF. The rearrangement links TRBV11-1 to TRBJ2-1; 7 nucleotides match TRBD2. CDR3 length: 13 residues. CDR1 is SGHAT, CDR2 FQDESV, per germline (reference sequence).

Turning to this clonotype: At one of its ends the junction is not consistent with the germline gene, which may arise from a read error. V is TRBV12-3 or TRBV12-4 and J is TRBJ1-1; 10 bases are shared with TRBD1. The CDR3 is 13 residues long. In nucleotides, the CDR3 is TGTGCCAACAGCCTCGACAGGGGGCCGGAAGCTCTCTTT. It is translated as CANSLDRGPEALF.

In regard to this clonotype: No conserved phenylalanine or tryptophan ends this CDR3, so it is likely a read error. This chain connects TRBV6-5 to TRBJ2-5; a possible D gene is TRBD2 (5 bases). Looked up from germline, CDR1 is MNHEY and CDR2 is SVGAGI. The V gene lost 8 bases and the J gene lost 5 bases, with 18 bases spanning the gap. The CDR3 runs to 14 residues. The CDR3: CASGFSSRWETQYC. DNA of the CDR3: TGTGCCAGCGGTTTCTCTAGCAGGTGGGAGACCCAGTACTGC.

V and J are TRBV5-4 and TRBJ2-1; a weak D match, TRBD1 (6 bases). CDR3 length: 14 amino acids. Germline V gene lookup returns CDR1 SGHNT and CDR2 YYREEE (reference sequence). Trimming took off 6 bases at V and 14 bases at J, with 24 bases between the two ends. The CDR3 DNA is TGTGCCAGCATTTTAGACCGGGACACAACATTCGAGTTCTTC. As protein: CASILDRDTTFEFF.

Concerning this clonotype: Its ends do not fully match the called genes, so a read error is possible. V usage is TRBV6-1 and J usage is TRBJ2-2; 8 nucleotides align to TRBD2. Germline V gives CDR1 MNHNS, CDR2 SASEGT. This CDR3 region has 18 residues. The CDR3 nucleotides are TGTGTCAGCAGTGTGGATAGCGGGGTTCAGACCGGCACCGGGGAGCTGTTTTTT. This gives the protein CVSSVDSGVQTGTGELFF.

Worth noting for this clonotype: The junction shows a germline mismatch at one end, possibly a read error. This rearrangement joins TRBV4-1 to TRBJ1-1; D remains unclear. CDR3 length: 14 residues. The V gene's germline CDR1 is MGHRA and CDR2 YSYEKL. In DNA, the CDR3 is TGCGCCAGCAGCACCCGGAAAGAGAACGCTGATGCTTTCTTT. Translating gives CASSTRKENADAFF.

This clonotype occurred a few times. One end of the junction varies from germline; a read error may be responsible. This sequence joins TRBV6-1 and TRBJ2-3; D is unresolved. The CDR3 sequence is 13 residues long. The germline V gene has CDR1 MNHNS and CDR2 SASEGT. CDR3: CASSGIRADAQYF. As DNA, the CDR3 is TGTGCCAGCAGTGGAATCAGAGCAGATGCGCAGTATTTT.

In regard to this clonotype: The junction departs from germline at one end; a sequencing error may be responsible. The V call is TRBV29-1, the J call TRBJ2-6; tentatively, D is TRBD1 (5 bases). This CDR3 has 15 amino acids. Looked up from germline, CDR1 is SQVTM and CDR2 is ANQGSEA. The CDR3 reads CSVPGWGTGANVLTF. Here the CDR3 DNA reads TGCAGCGTGCCAGGGTGGGGTACTGGGGCCAATGTCCTGACTTTC.

On this clonotype itself: The junction departs from the called germline gene at one end, perhaps through a read error. The chain joins TRBV12-3 or TRBV12-4 to TRBJ2-7, with a possible D match to TRBD2 (5 bases). The CDR3 consists of 14 residues. The CDR3 is CTSKPTERAYEQYF. DNA of the CDR3: TGTACCAGCAAACCAACGGAGAGGGCTTACGAGCAATACTTC.

In regard to this clonotype: A junction end diverges from the germline sequence, so it may reflect a read error. The gene calls are TRBV20-1 and TRBJ1-1; D is undetermined. Germline V lookup: CDR1 DFQATT, CDR2 SNEGSKA (reference sequence). There are 15 residues in the CDR3. The CDR3 here is CSATRTGRRNTETFF. DNA for the CDR3: TGCAGTGCTACTAGAACCGGACGGAGGAACACTGAAACTTTCTTT.

This clonotype qualifies as medium-sized. The chain recombines TRBV4-2 with TRBJ2-1; 8 nucleotides line up with TRBD1. In germline, CDR1 is LGHNA, CDR2 YNFKEQ. Trimming cost V 1 base and J 10 bases; bases outside gene matches: 6. There are 14 residues in the CDR3. The CDR3, as DNA: TGTGCCAGCAGCCAAGCCGCAGGGGGCGGGGAGCAGTTCTTC. Protein: CASSQAAGGGEQFF.

Remarks on this clonotype: No conserved phenylalanine or tryptophan is present at the end of the CDR3, so a read error is the likely explanation. The chain uses TRBV29-1 and TRBJ2-1; the match to TRBD2 covers 7 bases. The germline CDR1 and CDR2 sequences are SQVTM and ANQGSEA. The ends lost 7 bases at V and 2 bases at J; junction bases unmatched: 8. CDR3 size: 14 residues. This CDR3 reads CSADREGTYNEQFL. The DNA of the CDR3 is TGCAGCGCTGATAGGGAGGGGACCTACAATGAGCAGTTCTTA.